The subject of this entry is one TCR beta chain. The antigen remains unidentified. The sample originates from a study of beta chain features in type 1 diabetes. About the study: Summed over all samples, the examined sorted cells came to under 110,000,000. Study results and caveats: Shortening that was moderate but significant affected the TCRB CDR3s of Type 1 diabetes patients in all four CD4+ subsets. Among type 1 diabetes patients, VDJ junctions had fewer insertions and more deletions.

Investigators reverse transcribed all isolated RNA, so they sequenced expressed TCRB transcripts. TCRdb's table, derived via immunoSEQ multiplex PCR, lists solely in-frame clones and lacks some. This sample yields roughly 150,000 clones, of which more than 9.5% are seen a single time; roughly 2% belongs to the top ten. CD45RO/CCR7/CD25/CD127/CD95/CD27 staining was used to isolate CD4+ naive, central memory, regulatory and stem cell-like memory cells by sorting. The CDR3 has 13 amino acids. The V gene's germline CDR1 is SNHLY and CDR2 FYNNEI. Trimming removed 6 bases from V and 5 bases from J, with 13 bases in between.

The chain uses TRBV2 and TRBJ1-1, with D possibly matching TRBD1 (5 bases). The source of this sequence is a man between 18 and 29 years old in good health. The sequenced material came from central memory CD4+ T cells from blood. The CDR3 DNA reads as TGTGCCAGCAGGTATCAGGGTTCAACTGAAGCTTTCTTT. This translates into CASRYQGSTEAFF.